Following are 32 T cell receptor beta chains from one sample sequenced in a study of T cell responses to AZD1222 COVID-19 vaccine (dated by TCRdb to the early 2020s). The library came from the immunoSEQ multiplex PCR assay. The clones in this table, taken by TCRdb from immuneACCESS, are in-frame only. Not every clone is retained; where verified, under half of the shortfall comes from an unresolved V gene, and the cause of the rest is unknown. The sample has 75,000 to 100,000 clones on record, 88% of them singletons. The ten most abundant clones make up about 3% of the sample. The sample's time point label is to be understood as: baseline before first vaccination. Source: peripheral blood, taken on day 0 of AZD1222 vaccination. The receptors here all came from an adult in good health.

The CDR3 spells CARSRPTGAMNTEAFF. In DNA form, the CDR3 reads TGTGCCAGAAGCCGACCGACAGGGGCGATGAACACTGAAGCTTTCTTT. V is TRBV5-3 and J is TRBJ1-1; 8 bases line up with TRBD1. TRBV5-3 is reported as an ORF; its role is uncertain. The V segment lost 4 bases and the J segment 0 bases; nucleotides outside the gene matches: 8. The CDR3 consists of 16 residues.

This clone was seen just once. This chain links TRBV6-1 with TRBJ2-5, with 8 bases that match TRBD2. This CDR3 has 17 residues. The V and J ends lost 0 bases and 6 bases, in that order; junction bases with no gene match: 12. Germline V gives CDR1 MNHNS, CDR2 SASEGT. The CDR3 protein is CASSEAAAGESRKTQYF. The CDR3 DNA reads as TGTGCCAGCAGTGAAGCTGCAGCGGGAGAATCTAGAAAGACCCAGTACTTC.

V is TRBV10-3 and J is TRBJ1-6; 11 bases match TRBD1. CDR1 and CDR2 (germline): ENHRY, SYGVKD. V lost 11 bases, J lost 0 bases, and 12 bases stayed unmatched. This CDR3 comprises 18 residues. For the CDR3, the DNA is TGTGCCGCAAGGGGACAGGGGGTGCAGAGCTCCTATAATTCACCCCTCCACTTT. Translated, it gives CAARGQGVQSSYNSPLHF.

Worth noting for this clone: Germline is not matched at one junction end, which may reflect a read error. The chain is built from TRBV28 and TRBJ1-2; possibly TRBD1 for D (6 bases). From germline, CDR1 is MDHEN and CDR2 SYDVKM. This CDR3 region has 13 residues. The DNA for the CDR3 is TGTGCCAGCAGTGACCACCTACGGGACAAGTTCTCATTC. It specifies CASSDHLRDKFSF.

Written as DNA, the CDR3 is TGTGCCAGCAGCGCCCGACAGGGCTTATCCTACGAGCAGTACTTC. The encoded protein is CASSARQGLSYEQYF. The chain carries TRBV3-1 (or the pseudogene TRBV3-2) and TRBJ2-7, with 7 bases lining up with TRBD1. The length of the CDR3 is 15 residues. V was clipped by 5 bases and J by 1 base; unmatched bases: 8. Germline lookup yields CDR1 LGHDT and CDR2 YNNKEL (reference sequence).

The V gene is TRBV15, the J gene TRBJ1-5, with D possibly matching TRBD1 (5 bases). The germline gives CDR1 LNHNV, CDR2 YYDKDF (reference sequence). Trimming shortened V by 0 bases and J by 6 bases, and 21 bases separated the two germline ends. The CDR3 is 18 amino acids. CDR3 in DNA: TGTGCCACCAGCAGAGATGATGAGGGGTTAAGTTGGCGTCAGCCCCAGCATTTT. This gives the protein CATSRDDEGLSWRQPQHF.

This clone has just one count. The rearrangement uses TRBV12-3 or TRBV12-4 and TRBJ2-5, with unresolved D. Trimming left V 2 bases short and J 5 bases short, with 3 bases between. The CDR3 length is 11 residues. This CDR3 reads CASSLLETQYF. The DNA of the CDR3 is TGTGCCAGCAGTTTATTGGAGACCCAGTACTTC.

This chain connects TRBV3-1 (or the pseudogene TRBV3-2) to TRBJ1-1; 10 nucleotides line up with TRBD1. This CDR3 spans 17 amino acids. The germline V gene encodes CDR1 LGHDT and CDR2 YNNKEL (reference sequence). After removal of 0 bases from V and 2 bases from J, the junction contained 6 bases not matched to a gene. Written as DNA, the CDR3 is TGTGCCAGCAGCCAAGAGCAGGGACAGGGGACTAACACTGAAGCTTTCTTT. It is translated as CASSQEQGQGTNTEAFF.

The CDR3 DNA follows: TGTGCCAGCAGTCTTTTCCTAGGTCAGACAGAGTACGAGCAGTACTTC. Its translation: CASSLFLGQTEYEQYF. V gene TRBV7-9 combines with J gene TRBJ2-7, with a tentative D call TRBD1 (5 bases). The V end was cut by 6 bases, the J end by 4 bases, with 22 bases between. This CDR3 region has 16 residues. Germline lookup yields CDR1 SEHNR and CDR2 FQNEAQ (reference sequence). Drawing the rest from reference TRBV7-9 and TRBJ2-7, the complete variable domain is DTGVSQNPRHKITKRGQNVTFRCDPISEHNRLYWYRQTLGQGPEFLTYFQNEAQLEKSRLLSDRFSAERPKGSFSTLEIQRTEQGDSAMYLCASSLFLGQTEYEQYFGPGTRLTVT.

The CDR3 spells CASSLAEGAQETQYF. The CDR3 nucleotides are TGTGCCAGCAGCTTGGCCGAGGGTGCCCAAGAGACCCAGTACTTC. The chain carries TRBV5-4 and TRBJ2-5, with TRBD2 as a possible D gene (5 bases). The CDR3 covers 15 residues. Germline CDR1 and CDR2: SGHNT and YYREEE (reference sequence). The V and J ends lost 0 bases and 1 base respectively, with 10 bases between them.

The V gene is TRBV9, the J gene TRBJ2-4; D may be TRBD1 (7 bases). CDR1 and CDR2 from the germline V gene are SGDLS and YYNGEE. This CDR3 has 17 amino acids. Trimming took off 3 bases at V and 3 bases at J, with 19 bases between the two ends. CDR3 DNA sequence: TGTGCCAGCAGCGCGGATGGAGGGCAGGGGGTCAAAAACATTCAGTACTTC. Its translation: CASSADGGQGVKNIQYF.

V and J are TRBV29-1 and TRBJ1-4; TRBD1 agrees at 9 bases. CDR1 and CDR2 from the germline V gene are SQVTM and ANQGSEA. V dropped 5 bases and J dropped 4; count of bases not matched to a gene: 5. The CDR3 is 14 residues long. CDR3 bases: TGCAGCGTTTGGGACAGGGTCGGTAATGAAAAACTGTTTTTT. The encoded protein is CSVWDRVGNEKLFF. Drawing the rest from reference TRBV29-1 and TRBJ1-4, the complete variable domain is SAVISQKPSRDICQRGTSLTIQCQVDSQVTMMFWYRQQPGQSLTLIATANQGSEATYESGFVIDKFPISRPNLTFSTLTVSNMSPEDSSIYLCSVWDRVGNEKLFFGSGTQLSVL.

The chain uses TRBV4-2 and TRBJ2-7; weak D call: TRBD2 (6 bases). V lost 1 base to trimming and J lost 6 bases, with 19 bases between them. The CDR3 contains 16 residues. Germline assignment: CDR1 LGHNA and CDR2 YNFKEQ. CDR3 bases: TGTGCCAGCAGCCAAGTAGGACCGGGAGTCAGTCTCGAGCAGTACTTC. Amino acid sequence: CASSQVGPGVSLEQYF.

This clone was seen only once. The chain has TRBV3-1 (or the pseudogene TRBV3-2) and TRBJ2-1, with D unresolved. V lost 6 bases to trimming and J lost 4 bases, with 7 bases between them. Germline assignment: CDR1 LGHDT and CDR2 YNNKEL (reference sequence). There are 12 residues in the CDR3. The CDR3 region has the DNA TGTGCCAGCAGAGGCGAATACAATGAGCAGTTCTTC. Its protein product is CASRGEYNEQFF.

The chain uses TRBV19 and TRBJ1-2; the D is unclear. With 2 bases removed from V and 0 bases from J, the gap between germline ends came to 7 bases. This CDR3 has 14 residues. The germline V gene encodes CDR1 LNHDA and CDR2 SQIVND (reference sequence). The CDR3 protein is CASSISGANYGYTF. The CDR3 DNA follows: TGTGCCAGTAGTATAAGCGGAGCTAACTATGGCTACACCTTC.

The rearrangement uses TRBV29-1 and TRBJ1-2; D is uncertain. CDR3 length: 14 residues. CDR1 and CDR2 from the germline V gene are SQVTM and ANQGSEA. V lost 4 bases, J lost 1 base, and 13 bases lay in between. The CDR3 sequence: CSVVAAGGNYGYTF. Written as DNA, the CDR3 is TGCAGCGTTGTAGCCGCCGGCGGTAACTATGGCTACACCTTC.

As concerns this clone: Other DNA sequences from this sample encode an identical CDR3 as well. This chain links TRBV4-1 with TRBJ2-3; D gene unclear. Trimming took off 0 bases at V and 2 bases at J, with 9 bases between the two ends. Germline CDR1 reads MGHRA; CDR2 reads YSYEKL. CDR3 length: 15 residues. In DNA form, the CDR3 reads TGCGCCAGCAGCCAAGATTGGCATCCCACAGATACGCAGTATTTT. Protein sequence: CASSQDWHPTDTQYF.

The chain carries TRBV5-1 and TRBJ2-1; 16 nucleotides agree with TRBD2. Looked up from germline, CDR1 is SGHRS and CDR2 is YFSETQ. With V trimmed by 5 bases and J by 7 bases, 12 bases remained unmatched. This CDR3 spans 18 amino acids. The CDR3 DNA sequence: TGCGCCAGCAGGCAACTAGGGACTAGCGGGAGGGCAGGTAATGAGCAGTTCTTC. Protein: CASRQLGTSGRAGNEQFF.

The chain joins TRBV9 to TRBJ2-5; D remains unclear. V was pared by 4 bases and J by 4 bases, with 14 bases between. In germline, CDR1 is SGDLS, CDR2 YYNGEE. This CDR3 region has 14 residues. CDR3 sequence (DNA): TGTGCCAGCAGCTTCCAACCTACCCTAGAGACCCAGTACTTC. This sequence encodes CASSFQPTLETQYF.

The CDR3 sequence: CASSLIGGVYEQYF. The CDR3 bases are TGTGCCAGCAGTTTGATCGGGGGGGTCTACGAGCAGTACTTC. This chain uses TRBV28 with TRBJ2-7, with 8 bases that match TRBD2. Germline assignment: CDR1 MDHEN and CDR2 SYDVKM. V shed 3 bases, J shed 3 bases, and the junction held 4 bases outside the gene matches. This CDR3 spans 14 amino acids. Combining the CDR3 with reference TRBV28 and TRBJ2-7 gives the whole variable domain DVKVTQSSRYLVKRTGEKVFLECVQDMDHENMFWYRQDPGLGLRLIYFSYDVKMKEKGDIPEGYSVSREKKERFSLILESASTNQTSMYLCASSLIGGVYEQYFGPGTRLTVT.

The gene calls are TRBV9 and TRBJ2-7; 10 nucleotides agree with TRBD2. CDR3 length equals 15 residues. The trim removed 0 bases at V and 2 bases at J, leaving 2 bases unmatched. CDR1 and CDR2 from the germline V gene are SGDLS and YYNGEE. CDR3 sequence: CASSVGSGGAYEQYF. Here the CDR3 DNA reads TGTGCCAGCAGCGTAGGCAGCGGGGGGGCCTACGAGCAGTACTTC.

In this sample, this clone turned up once. This sequence joins TRBV3-1 (or the pseudogene TRBV3-2) and TRBJ2-5; D is undetermined. CDR1 is LGHDT and CDR2 is YNNKEL in the germline V gene (reference sequence). The CDR3 spans 11 residues. V lost 1 base, J lost 8 bases, and 5 bases lay in between. CDR3: CASSQGITQYF. DNA for the CDR3: TGTGCCAGCAGCCAAGGCATCACCCAGTACTTC.

This chain joins TRBV18 and TRBJ1-6; perhaps TRBD1 as D (5 bases). This CDR3 is 15 amino acids long. The germline V gene encodes CDR1 KGHSH and CDR2 LQKENI. Trimming left V 6 bases short and J 7 bases short, with 16 bases between. The CDR3 here is CASSLPGAKNSPLHF. The CDR3 bases are TGTGCCAGCTCGCTCCCTGGGGCGAAAAATTCACCCCTCCACTTT.

This chain connects TRBV3-1 (or the pseudogene TRBV3-2) to TRBJ2-1; 11 positions agree with TRBD2. J lost 2 bases, V lost 6 bases, and 3 bases had no gene match. Germline CDR1 LGHDT, CDR2 YNNKEL (reference sequence). The CDR3 length is 15 residues. The CDR3: CASRPTSGTYNEQFF. CDR3 nucleotide sequence: TGTGCCAGCAGACCGACTAGCGGGACCTACAATGAGCAGTTCTTC.

The rearrangement uses TRBV2 and TRBJ2-7; D might be TRBD2 (5 bases). CDR1 is SNHLY and CDR2 is FYNNEI in the germline V gene. Trimming shortened V by 5 bases and J by 3 bases, and 17 bases separated the two germline ends. The CDR3 covers 15 residues. The CDR3 nucleotides read TGTGCCAGCAGTCAAGGGCGGGTCCTAAACTACGAGCAGTACTTC. Its translation: CASSQGRVLNYEQYF.

The chain is built from TRBV29-1 and TRBJ2-1; TRBD1 aligns across 8 bases. Germline assignment: CDR1 SQVTM and CDR2 ANQGSEA. The V segment lost 0 bases and the J segment 3 bases; nucleotides outside the gene matches: 7. This CDR3 region has 16 residues. The CDR3 is CSVEDHDRGNYNEQFF. CDR3 nucleotide sequence: TGCAGCGTTGAAGACCACGACAGGGGCAACTACAATGAGCAGTTCTTC.

The chain carries TRBV25-1 and TRBJ1-2; D call uncertain. Germline CDR1 MGHDK, CDR2 SYGVNS. V was clipped by 1 base and J by 2 bases, with 5 bases between them. The CDR3 has 13 residues. CDR3: CASSELTNYGYTF. CDR3 DNA: TGTGCCAGCAGTGAATTAACAAACTATGGCTACACCTTC.

The chain couples TRBV27 to TRBJ1-5; D might be TRBD1 (5 bases). Germline V CDR1 and CDR2: MNHEY, SMNVEV (reference sequence). The CDR3 runs 14 residues. Trimming cost V 2 bases and J 7 bases, with 12 bases left between them. For the CDR3, the DNA is TGTGCCAGCAGTTTAAGGGGCGTCGGGCAGCCCCAGCATTTT. Translated, it gives CASSLRGVGQPQHF.

The gene calls are TRBV4-1 and TRBJ2-7, with 9 nucleotides matching TRBD2. Germline CDR1 reads MGHRA; CDR2 reads YSYEKL. The V gene end was trimmed by 0 bases and the J gene end by 6 bases; junction bases not matched to a gene: 6. This CDR3 contains 15 residues. The CDR3 nucleotides are TGCGCCAGCAGCCAAGAGGAGAATAGCGGGAGCGAGCAGTACTTC. Translation: CASSQEENSGSEQYF.

The V call is TRBV4-3, the J call TRBJ2-6; perhaps TRBD2 as D (6 bases). CDR1 and CDR2 from the germline V gene are LGHNA and YSLEER. There are 18 residues in the CDR3. V was cut by 0 bases and J by 0 bases, with 12 bases left in between. Here the CDR3 reads CASSQDGTGVSGANVLTF. Here the CDR3 DNA reads TGCGCCAGCAGCCAAGATGGGACTGGAGTCTCTGGGGCCAACGTCCTGACTTTC.

The chain is built from TRBV23-1 and TRBJ2-2; 7 nucleotides line up with TRBD2. TRBV23-1 is identified as an open reading frame with a role that is uncertain. The CDR3 spans 15 residues. The junction had 11 bases not matched to a gene; V was cut back by 4 bases and J by 9 bases. The CDR3 DNA sequence: TGCGCCAGCAGTCGGGATCCTAGCGGTGGCCGGGAGCTGTTTTTT. Protein product: CASSRDPSGGRELFF.

DNA of the CDR3: TGTGCCTGGAGCGCGCAGGGGGCCAATCCGCCTTATGGCTACACCTTC. Translated: CAWSAQGANPPYGYTF. The chain recombines TRBV30 with TRBJ1-2; 8 nucleotides line up with TRBD1. V gave up 3 bases and J gave up 5 bases; unmatched junction bases: 14. Germline lookup yields CDR1 GTSNPN and CDR2 SVGIG (reference sequence). The CDR3 runs 16 residues.